Listed below are T cell receptor beta chains from one sample, sequenced in a study of beta chain features in type 1 diabetes. Produced via immunoSEQ multiplex PCR; TCRdb's table is partial and in-frame only. Here the sample spans a few hundred thousand clones, approximately 15% being singletons. Sequenced sample: naive CD4+ T cells from blood. These receptors were taken from a man younger than 30 with type 1 diabetes. Each CDR3 is given with its conserved first and last residue. A D gene is named only where the DNA matches it firmly. A row's size may be missing; if present it is once, few, many or a size class.

TRBJ1-2,NA,NA,TRBV19,CASSMLMLRVYGYTF,TGTGCCAGTAGTATGTTGATGCTTCGCGTTTATGGCTACACCTTC
TRBJ2-1,TRBD2,few,TRBV5-6,CASSQLAGGPRVADEQFF,TGTGCCAGCAGCCAGCTAGCGGGGGGGCCAAGAGTTGCCGATGAGCAGTTCTTC
TRBJ2-7,TRBD1,NA,TRBV10-2,CASRLGTGGRSEQYF,TGCGCCAGCAGGCTCGGGACAGGGGGCCGCTCGGAGCAGTACTTC
TRBJ2-3,NA,NA,TRBV10-3,CAISDSTVGADTQYF,TGTGCCATCAGTGATTCCACCGTCGGTGCAGATACGCAGTATTTT
TRBJ2-7,NA,once,TRBV28,CASSSLDRRVLDYEQYF,TGTGCCAGCAGTTCCCTAGACCGGCGGGTTTTAGACTACGAGCAGTACTTC
TRBJ2-3,NA,NA,TRBV18,CASSPTGSLKVQYF,TGTGCCAGCTCACCAACAGGCTCCCTTAAAGTGCAGTATTTT
TRBJ2-5,TRBD1,NA,TRBV18,CASSPGTGGGETQYF,TGTGCCAGCTCACCGGGGACAGGAGGCGGAGAGACCCAGTACTTC
TRBJ2-2,TRBD2,NA,TRBV7-6,CASSGGLAGAGGRTGELFF,TGTGCCAGCAGCGGAGGACTAGCGGGAGCCGGGGGACGAACCGGGGAGCTGTTTTTT
TRBJ2-5,NA,NA,TRBV6-1,CASRARQETQYF,TGTGCCAGCAGGGCCAGACAAGAGACCCAGTACTTC
TRBJ2-7,NA,NA,TRBV15,CATSRVIDGRYYEQYF,TGTGCCACCAGCAGAGTAATCGATGGCAGATACTACGAGCAGTACTTC